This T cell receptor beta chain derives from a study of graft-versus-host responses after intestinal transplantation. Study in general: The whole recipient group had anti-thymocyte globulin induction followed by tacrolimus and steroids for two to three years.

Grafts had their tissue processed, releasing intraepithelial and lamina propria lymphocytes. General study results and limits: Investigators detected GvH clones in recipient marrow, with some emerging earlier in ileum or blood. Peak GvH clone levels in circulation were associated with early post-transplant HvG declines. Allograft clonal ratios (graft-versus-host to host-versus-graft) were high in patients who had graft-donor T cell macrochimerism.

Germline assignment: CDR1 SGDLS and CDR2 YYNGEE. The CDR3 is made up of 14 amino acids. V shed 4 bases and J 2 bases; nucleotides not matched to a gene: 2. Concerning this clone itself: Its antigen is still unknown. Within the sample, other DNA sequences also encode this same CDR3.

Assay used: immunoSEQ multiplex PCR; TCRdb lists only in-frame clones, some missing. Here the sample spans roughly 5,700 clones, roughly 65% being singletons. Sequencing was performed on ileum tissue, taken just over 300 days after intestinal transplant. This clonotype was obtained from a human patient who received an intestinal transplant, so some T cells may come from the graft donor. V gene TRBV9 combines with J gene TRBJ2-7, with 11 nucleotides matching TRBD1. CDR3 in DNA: TGTGCCAGCAGCCCGGGACAGGGGGCCTACGAGCAGTACTTC. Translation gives CASSPGQGAYEQYF. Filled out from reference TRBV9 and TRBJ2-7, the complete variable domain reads DSGVTQTPKHLITATGQRVTLRCSPRSGDLSVYWYQQSLDQGLQFLIQYYNGEERAKGNILERFSAQQFPDLHSELNLSSLELGDSALYFCASSPGQGAYEQYFGPGTRLTVT.